These T cell receptor beta chains were read from a single sample in a study of cytomegalovirus exposure and HLA in healthy donors. The assay was immunoSEQ multiplex PCR, and TCRdb's table has in-frame clones only and misses some. Of about 68,000 clones listed, over 75% are singletons. The sequenced sample consisted of PBMCs. The receptors derive from a human donor in good health. Each CDR3 is given with its conserved first and last residue. A D gene is named only where the DNA matches it firmly. For some rows the clone size is stated as once, few or many, or as a class when expanded; others skip it.

v_call,j_call,clone_size,d_call,cdr3_nt,cdr3_aa
TRBV18,TRBJ2-7,.,.,TGTGCCAGCTCACCACCGACACTCTCCTACGAGCAGTACTTC,CASSPPTLSYEQYF
TRBV19,TRBJ1-1,.,.,TGTGCCAGTAAAACAGGTAACTCGAACACTGAAGCTTTCTTT,CASKTGNSNTEAFF
TRBV28,TRBJ1-5,.,TRBD1,TGTGCCAGCAGTTTGGGGACAGGGAAGGCTCAGCCCCAGCATTTT,CASSLGTGKAQPQHF
TRBV4-2,TRBJ2-1,few,.,TGTGCCAGCAGCCAATTAAATGAGCAGTTCTTC,CASSQLNEQFF
TRBV27,TRBJ1-2,.,.,TGTGCCAGCAGTTTAACAGGTCTACACAGTGGCTATGGCTACACCTTC,CASSLTGLHSGYGYTF
TRBV7-2,TRBJ2-5,few,TRBD2,TGTGCCAGCAGCTTTAGCGTAGCGGGGGGGGCCGGGGAGACCCAGTACTTC,CASSFSVAGGAGETQYF
TRBV29-1,TRBJ2-1,few,.,TGCAGCGCGAGTACCGGGGGAGCCTACAATGAGCAGTTCTTC,CSASTGGAYNEQFF
TRBV2,TRBJ1-1,.,.,TGTGCCAGCAGTGAAAGGGGAGGGGACACTGAAGCTTTCTTT,CASSERGGDTEAFF
TRBV7-7,TRBJ2-1,.,TRBD1,TGTGCCAGCAGCTTAGAAATTTTCGGACAGGCGACATACAATGAGCAGTTCTTC,CASSLEIFGQATYNEQFF
TRBV5-1,TRBJ2-3,.,.,TGCGCCAGCAGCTTGGCCCGACAGGCAAGCACAGATACGCAGTATTTT,CASSLARQASTDTQYF
TRBV5-1,TRBJ1-4,.,TRBD1,TGCGCCAGCAGCCCAGGCAGGGGGTCTGAAAAACTGTTTTTT,CASSPGRGSEKLFF
TRBV5-1,TRBJ2-1,.,TRBD1,TGCGCCAGCAGCTCGGGACAGGGTGCGTACAATGAGCAGTTCTTC,CASSSGQGAYNEQFF
TRBV28,TRBJ2-3,few,TRBD2,TGTGCCAGCAGTTCGACTAGCGGGGTAACAGATACGCAGTATTTT,CASSSTSGVTDTQYF
TRBV15,TRBJ2-7,.,.,TGTGCCACCAGCATCCGGGACACTCCCTACGAGCAGTACTTC,CATSIRDTPYEQYF
TRBV28,TRBJ1-2,.,.,TGTGCCAGCAACACTGGAGGAACCTATGGCTACACCTTC,CASNTGGTYGYTF
TRBV9,TRBJ1-1,few,.,TGTGCCAGCAGCGTGGATATACAGAAAACTGAAGCTTTCTTT,CASSVDIQKTEAFF
TRBV7-2,TRBJ1-1,once,.,TGTGCCAGCAGCTTAGATCCATACACTGAAGCTTTCTTT,CASSLDPYTEAFF
TRBV7-9,TRBJ2-3,.,TRBD2,TGTGCCAGCAGAACGGGGGGGGGAGATACGCAGTATTTT,CASRTGGGDTQYF
TRBV19,TRBJ1-2,.,TRBD1,TGTGCCAGTAGTATGCGAGGGGGCGAGACCTATGGCTACACCTTC,CASSMRGGETYGYTF
TRBV14,TRBJ1-2,.,TRBD1,TGTGCCAGCAGCCGAGACAGGGATAACTATGGCTACACCTTC,CASSRDRDNYGYTF
TRBV11-2,TRBJ1-4,.,.,TGTGCCAGCAGCGTATGGACAAGGGATGAAAAACTGTTTTTT,CASSVWTRDEKLFF
TRBV27,TRBJ1-4,.,.,TGTGCCAGCAGTTTTGCGGGGGCAGCTAATGAAAAACTGTTTTTT,CASSFAGAANEKLFF
TRBV28,TRBJ2-1,.,TRBD2,TGTGCCAGCAGTCCTTCGCGGGGGGGCCCCCCGACAGACAATGAGCAGTTCTTC,CASSPSRGGPPTDNEQFF
TRBV2,TRBJ2-5,.,.,TGTGCCAGCAGACAAACTAGAGAGGAGACCCAGTACTTC,CASRQTREETQYF
TRBV2,TRBJ2-3,.,TRBD2,TGTGCCAGCAGTGAAGAGACGCGACTAGCGAGATACACAGATACGCAGTATTTT,CASSEETRLARYTDTQYF
TRBV7-8,TRBJ2-7,once,TRBD1,TGTGCCAGCAGCTCCGGGACAGGACTCGCGAATTACGAGCAGTACTTC,CASSSGTGLANYEQYF
TRBV6-1,TRBJ2-1,.,.,TGTGCCAGCATGGGGCCAGGGGCCTACAATGAGCAGTTCTTC,CASMGPGAYNEQFF
TRBV7-6,TRBJ1-2,.,TRBD1,TGTGCCAGCAGCTTAAGAGGGGGCATGAATGGCTACACCTTC,CASSLRGGMNGYTF
TRBV4-2,TRBJ2-3,.,TRBD1,TGTGCCAGCAGCCAAAGTCCCGGGACAGGGTTTGATACGCAGTATTTT,CASSQSPGTGFDTQYF
TRBV7-3,TRBJ1-5,.,.,TGTGCCAGCAGCATTAATGCGGATCAGCCCCAGCATTTT,CASSINADQPQHF
TRBV11-3,TRBJ2-3,.,.,TGTGCCAGCAGCTTAGATCGGCTAGCATCACATACGCAGTATTTT,CASSLDRLASHTQYF
TRBV2,TRBJ2-5,.,TRBD2,TGTGCCAGCACCCTACGGACTAGTAAAGAGACCCAGTACTTC,CASTLRTSKETQYF
TRBV2,TRBJ2-5,.,.,TGTGCCAGCAGAATCGGGACCCAGTACTTC,CASRIGTQYF
TRBV25-1,TRBJ1-2,few,.,TGTGCCAGCAGTGAACAGAGGCAGGGTTATGGCTACACCTTC,CASSEQRQGYGYTF
TRBV6-6,TRBJ2-1,.,.,TGTGCCAGCAGTTTTGAGGGTTTCTCCTACAATGAGCAGTTCTTC,CASSFEGFSYNEQFF
TRBV5-8,TRBJ1-5,.,TRBD1,TGTGCCAGCAGCCACGGACAGGGGATTGTTAGCAATCAGCCCCAGCATTTT,CASSHGQGIVSNQPQHF
TRBV21-1,TRBJ2-6,.,.,TGTGCCAGCAGCGCCCCTATTAGGGGAGGTACTGGGGCCAACGTCCTGACTTTC,CASSAPIRGGTGANVLTF
TRBV25-1,TRBJ1-6,.,.,TGTGCCAGCAGTGAATCGGGGTCTTCACCCCTCCACTTT,CASSESGSSPLHF
TRBV7-3,TRBJ1-2,.,.,TGTGCCAGCAGCTTAACTCCGACAGACGGCTACACCTTC,CASSLTPTDGYTF
TRBV5-6,TRBJ2-1,.,.,TGTGCCAGCAGCTTGGCCAGGGAACCCTACAATGAGCAGTTCTTC,CASSLAREPYNEQFF
TRBV18,TRBJ2-5,.,TRBD2,TGTGCCAGCTCACCACCGCCGGGGGGGCGTGAGACCCAGTACTTC,CASSPPPGGRETQYF
TRBV5-4,TRBJ1-2,once,TRBD1,TGTGCCAGCAGCTTACCGGGACAGAGGTATGGCTACCCCTTC,CASSLPGQRYGYPF
TRBV13,TRBJ2-7,.,.,TGTGCCAGCAGCTCGATGGTCAGCTACGAGCAGTACTTC,CASSSMVSYEQYF
TRBV6-6,TRBJ2-3,.,.,TGTGCCAGCACCGATGCGGGTTACACAGATACGCAGTATTTT,CASTDAGYTDTQYF
TRBV27,TRBJ2-1,.,.,TGTGCCAGCAGACCGCCGGGCGGGTACTACAATGAGCAGTTCTTC,CASRPPGGYYNEQFF
TRBV7-2,TRBJ2-7,.,TRBD2,TGTGCCAGCAGCTTAAGCCTAGCGGGGATCCTCGGAGAGCAGTACTTC,CASSLSLAGILGEQYF
TRBV9,TRBJ2-1,.,.,TGTGCCAGCAGCTCCACAAGCTCCTACAATGAGCAGTTCTTC,CASSSTSSYNEQFF
TRBV20-1,TRBJ2-5,.,.,TGCAGTGCTAGAGGGAGAGAGACCCAGTACTTC,CSARGRETQYF
TRBV19,TRBJ2-1,.,.,TGTGCCAGTACATCAGGGGCCTACAATGAGCAGTTCTTC,CASTSGAYNEQFF
TRBV6-5,TRBJ2-7,.,.,TGTGCCAGCAGTTACTCCCCAGGGAGGCTTTCCTACGAGCAGTACTTC,CASSYSPGRLSYEQYF
TRBV5-4,TRBJ2-3,once,TRBD1,TGTGCCAGCAGCTTGGGGCAGGGGGGCACAGATACGCAGTATTTT,CASSLGQGGTDTQYF
TRBV28,TRBJ2-2,.,TRBD1,TGTGCCAGCAGTAACAACCGACAGGGCCTTCTCATCGGGACCGGGGAGCTGTTTTTT,CASSNNRQGLLIGTGELFF
TRBV28,TRBJ2-1,.,.,TGTGCCCACAAGGTAGAGGGGGTTTGGAATGAGCAGTTCTTC,CAHKVEGVWNEQFF
TRBV19,TRBJ1-1,.,TRBD1,TGTGCCACTACTGACAGGGGAGACACTGAAGCTTTCTTT,CATTDRGDTEAFF
TRBV2,TRBJ1-2,.,.,TGTGCCAGCAGTGGGGGGGGTTTGGGGACTAACTATGGCTACACCTTC,CASSGGGLGTNYGYTF
TRBV9,TRBJ1-1,.,.,TGTGCCAGCAGCGTATTACAGGGAAACACTGAAGCTTTCTTT,CASSVLQGNTEAFF
TRBV6-1,TRBJ1-5,.,.,TGTGCCAGCAGTGACCAGACAGGTTACAATCAGCCCCAGCATTTT,CASSDQTGYNQPQHF
TRBV10-3,TRBJ2-1,.,TRBD2,TGTGCCATCAGTGGGACAGGGACTAGCGGGGGGAAAAATGAGCAGTTCTTC,CAISGTGTSGGKNEQFF
TRBV19,TRBJ2-3,once,.,TGTGCCAGTAGTAGGGGAGGTCTAGTTCCCACAGATACGCAGTATTTT,CASSRGGLVPTDTQYF
TRBV28,TRBJ1-2,.,.,TGTGCCAGCAGTCGAGCTACTGGCTACACCTTC,CASSRATGYTF